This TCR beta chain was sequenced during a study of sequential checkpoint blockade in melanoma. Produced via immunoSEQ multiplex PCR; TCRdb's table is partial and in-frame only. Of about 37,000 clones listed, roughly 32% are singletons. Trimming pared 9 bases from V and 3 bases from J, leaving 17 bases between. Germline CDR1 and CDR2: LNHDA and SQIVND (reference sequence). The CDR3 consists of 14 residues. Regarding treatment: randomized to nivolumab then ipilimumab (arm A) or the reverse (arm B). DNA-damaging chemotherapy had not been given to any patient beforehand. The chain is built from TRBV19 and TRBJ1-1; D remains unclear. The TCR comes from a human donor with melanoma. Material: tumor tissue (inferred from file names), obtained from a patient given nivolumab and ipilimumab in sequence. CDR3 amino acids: CAREWEGPHTEAFF. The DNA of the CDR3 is TGTGCCAGAGAGTGGGAAGGTCCTCACACTGAAGCTTTCTTT.